This T cell receptor (beta chain) emerged from a study of blood T cell repertoires in COVID-19 (dated by TCRdb to 2018 to 2020). General notes on the study: The collaborator samples originated in the United States, Italy and Spain and spanned the acute and convalescent phases of COVID-19. The material from the prospective study consisted of cDNA or gDNA derived from T cells, B-cell-depleted T cells, or PBMCs. Deeply sampled blood TCRbeta repertoires from subjects exposed to, actively infected with, or recovered from COVID-19 were included in the dataset. The repertoires were released in a freely available public database intended as a resource for research on the immune response to SARS-CoV-2. The samples were drawn from two sources: the first 160 participants of the ongoing ImmuneRACE study, and 1,000 to 1,500 subjects contributed by 6 global collaborators. The sample metadata nearly always contained a de-identified subject ID, COVID-19 status, age in years and sex. Where available, HLA class I and class II types were obtained from metadata supplied by the sample provider rather than from assay-based typing.

Via the germline V gene, CDR1 is SGHRS and CDR2 YFSETQ. The V end loses 1 base and the J end loses 1 base, and a stretch of 13 bases separates them. From the cysteine through the phenylalanine, the CDR3 covers 16 amino acids. The retained sequence is limited to the CDR3, 48 bases, with the frame set at the first base. The collaborating institutions used their own protocols to collect whole blood in K2EDTA tubes. Collaborator samples were shipped for TCRbeta analysis as frozen whole blood, isolated PBMCs, or DNA extracted from either sample type. On this clone itself: The clone's antigen remains unknown. Nothing much larger sits one base from this clone, and base qualities are not available.

The immunoSEQ Assay, a bias-controlled multiplex PCR, was used to amplify TCRbeta CDR3 regions from genomic DNA. In the source study's methods: The number of nucleated cells in each sample was estimated by amplification of reference gene primers within the assay. To quantify the absolute abundance of each unique TCRbeta CDR3 rearrangement, sequence reads were collapsed and filtered. For each sample, productive Simpson clonality was calculated by taking the square root of Simpson's diversity index across productive rearrangements. TCRdb limited this immuneACCESS table to in-frame rearrangements with V and J called. A share of clones is missing; checked studies link under half to unresolved V genes, and the rest is unexplained. V and J calls and clone size follow that table, whereas D and trimming were derived from the DNA. In this sample the table shows about 89,000 clones, about 80% of which occur a single time. The top ten clonotypes cover 15% to 20% of the sample.

Here is what the overall study found, with its caveats: The quantity of clinical and demographic metadata differed by source and by participant and was supplied without curation.

This clonotype was obtained from a woman older than 75 with acute or convalescent COVID-19. The sequence links TRBV5-1 to TRBJ2-3, and possibly TRBD2, on 5 matching bases. Sequenced sample: peripheral blood. The DNA is as follows: TGCGCCAGCAGCTTGAACCCTTTTAGCGGCACAGATACGCAGTATTTT. Translated, this gives CASSLNPFSGTDTQYF.